This record concerns one T cell receptor beta chain sequence. Its antigen remains unknown. This entry comes from a study of regulatory T cells in long-lasting Graves disease. Time point: persistent/refractory GD, antithyroid drugs over 5 years with positive TRAb. Extracted PBMC RNA gave rise to the TCR library. Diagnosing Graves' disease relied on the American Thyroid Association guidelines. TCR beta libraries were built with iRepertoire HTBI primers and Arm-PCR of CDR3 regions. TCRdb processed the multiplex PCR reads anew with MiXCR; each CDR3 protein has one entry. This sample yields fewer than 400,000 distinct CDR3 sequences, of which less than 25% are seen a single time; around 20% belongs to the top ten. Whole-study findings and limits: More public clonotypes were shared by persistent patients (about 2,700) than by new patients (under 1,000). Having only a small sample size may have limited accuracy. TRBV28, TRBJ1-2 and TRBJ2-5 emerged as the favored segments in persistent disease.

CDR1 SGHTA and CDR2 FQGNSA come from the germline V gene. Trimming cost V 5 bases and J 6 bases, with 20 bases left between them. CDR3 length: 15 residues. The sequence came from a female donor with Graves disease. The chain recombines TRBV7-2 with TRBJ2-7, with D possibly being TRBD1 or TRBD2 (5 bases each). This sample comprised peripheral blood mononuclear cells (PBMCs), obtained when the disease was refractory, from a patient treated with antithyroid drugs. CDR3 DNA: TGTGCCAGCAGCCAACAATTAGTGGGGGTCTCCGAGCAGTACTTC. The encoded protein is CASSQQLVGVSEQYF.